The 4 T cell receptor beta chains reported below all come from one sample, sequenced in a study of T and B cells in COVID-19 patients. TRB rearrangements were amplified by multiplex PCR with BIOMED2 TRB-A/B primers. MiXCR, applied by TCRdb to the multiplex PCR reads, yields one record per CDR3 protein. This sample has a few thousand distinct CDR3 sequences, with under 25% found just once. From blood, 250-500 ng of genomic DNA served as TRB template. Sequenced sample: blood. Every receptor here comes from a human donor with active COVID-19.

The V and J genes are TRBV20-1 and TRBJ1-1, with D maybe TRBD1 (5 bases). From germline, CDR1 is DFQATT and CDR2 SNEGSKA (reference sequence). This CDR3 has 13 amino acids. The V end lost 0 bases, the J end lost 6 bases, and 11 bases lay between the germline ends. CDR3 in DNA: TGCAGTGCTAGAGATACGGGCAGGGCTGAAGCTTTCTTT. Protein product: CSARDTGRAEAFF.

This clonotype rates as medium-sized (0.01 to 0.1%). The chain has TRBV6-6 and TRBJ1-3; D uncertain. V was clipped by 3 bases and J by 0 bases, with 6 bases between them. Germline V gene lookup returns CDR1 MNHNY and CDR2 SVGAGI (reference sequence). The CDR3 is 14 amino acids. CDR3 nucleotides: TGTGCCAGCAGTTATAGCACCTCTGGAAACACCATATATTTT. Protein: CASSYSTSGNTIYF.

This chain joins TRBV4-3 and TRBJ2-1; D may be TRBD1 (6 bases). The CDR3 totals 15 residues. Per germline, CDR1 LGHNA and CDR2 YSLEER. V lost 0 bases and J lost 6, with 12 bases in between. CDR3 loop: CASSQDVLGGNEQFF. The DNA of the CDR3 is TGCGCCAGCAGCCAAGATGTTCTAGGGGGCAATGAGCAGTTCTTC.

V is TRBV18 and J is TRBJ2-1, with 7 bases lining up with TRBD2. V shed 2 bases, J shed 5 bases, and the junction held 12 bases outside the gene matches. The CDR3 runs 17 residues. CDR1 KGHSH and CDR2 LQKENI come from the germline V gene. CDR3 DNA: TGTGCCAGCTCACCATTATGGGGGAGGGCCCTCGACAATGAGCAGTTCTTC. It is translated as CASSPLWGRALDNEQFF.